This is a list of T cell receptor beta chains from one sample in a study of blood T cells in healthy people across ages. TCRdb redid the calling of the 5' RACE reads with MiXCR, one entry per CDR3 protein. The data contain around 970,000 distinct CDR3 sequences, roughly half of them singletons. The specimen sequenced was blood. These receptors all stem from a woman aged 55-69 years in good health. CDR3s include the opening cysteine and the closing phenylalanine or tryptophan. A D gene is named only where the DNA matches it firmly. Size values are once, few and many counts, or a class for expanded clones, and some rows have none.

few	.	TRBJ1-2	TRBV6-1	TGTGCCAGCACTCGAGTTGGGTATGGCTACACCTTC	CASTRVGYGYTF
few	.	TRBJ1-5	TRBV27	TGTGCCAGCAGTTTATTCAGGGATCAGCCCCAGCATTTT	CASSLFRDQPQHF
few	TRBD2	TRBJ2-5	TRBV5-1	TGCGCCAGCAGCTTGGGACTAGCGGGAGGGTACCAAGAGACCCAGTACTTC	CASSLGLAGGYQETQYF
.	.	TRBJ2-7	TRBV6-5	TGTGCCAGCAGTCGGGACACCAAGAGAACCCAGTACTTC	CASSRDTKRTQYF
.	.	TRBJ2-7	TRBV4-1	TGCGCCAGCAGCCAAGGCGGGTGGCAGTACTTC	CASSQGGWQYF
few	TRBD2	TRBJ2-5	TRBV5-1	TGCGCCAGCAGACCCACCGGGACTAGTTCCTTGGGGCAGTACTTC	CASRPTGTSSLGQYF
few	TRBD2	TRBJ2-3	TRBV12-3/TRBV12-4	TGTGCCAGCAGTTTAAGGGAGGGTGGCACAGATACGCAGTATTTT	CASSLREGGTDTQYF
.	TRBD2	TRBJ2-4	TRBV6-1	TGTGCCAGCAGTCCGAGGGCGGGGACTAGCAGGGGAAACATTCAGTACTTC	CASSPRAGTSRGNIQYF
.	.	TRBJ1-2	TRBV5-1	TGCGCCAGCAGCTTGGTCGGTGGGTCCGGGGATGGCTACACCTTC	CASSLVGGSGDGYTF
.	.	TRBJ2-1	TRBV7-9	TGTGCCAGCAGATCTAAGGAGACCGATGAGCAGTTCTTC	CASRSKETDEQFF
.	TRBD1	TRBJ2-7	TRBV20-1	TGCAGTGCTAGAGCTGGGGACAGGGAAACCAACGAGCAGTACTTC	CSARAGDRETNEQYF
once	TRBD2	TRBJ2-3	TRBV7-2	TGTGCCAGCAGCTTAGTTAATAGCGGGAGCGCGGCAGATACGCAGTATTTT	CASSLVNSGSAADTQYF
few	.	TRBJ2-1	TRBV20-1	TGCAGTGCTGAGAACGGGATTTGGGTAAATGAGCAGTTCTTC	CSAENGIWVNEQFF
few	TRBD2	TRBJ2-1	TRBV29-1	TGCAGCGTTTGGAGCGGGATGCTCGTTGGAGAGAATGAGCAGTTCTTC	CSVWSGMLVGENEQFF